This is a list of T cell receptor beta chains from one sample in a study of graft-versus-host responses after intestinal transplantation. Measured with immunoSEQ multiplex PCR; TCRdb has only the in-frame clones, and not every one. This table holds around 20,000 clones, around 90% found once. The material was PBMCs, obtained roughly 390 days after transplant. The receptors come from a human patient who received an intestinal transplant, so some T cells may come from the graft donor. Each CDR3 is given with its conserved first and last residue. Each record gives: D gene, clone size, V gene, J gene, CDR3 DNA, CDR3 protein. A D gene is named only where the DNA matches it firmly. The size of a clone is reported for some rows only, either as once, few or many, or as a class for expanded clones.

d_call: .
clone_size: .
v_call: TRBV2
j_call: TRBJ2-7
cdr3_nt: TGTGCCAGACAGGGACTTCAGTCCTACGAGCAGTACTTC
cdr3_aa: CARQGLQSYEQYF

d_call: .
clone_size: .
v_call: TRBV30
j_call: TRBJ2-3
cdr3_nt: TGTGCCTGGAGTGTACTGGTCGTGGATACGCAGTATTTT
cdr3_aa: CAWSVLVVDTQYF

d_call: .
clone_size: once
v_call: TRBV10-3
j_call: TRBJ1-1
cdr3_nt: TGTGCCATCAGTGAGTCAACTTTGAGGGGGAGAACTGAAGCTTTCTTT
cdr3_aa: CAISESTLRGRTEAFF

d_call: .
clone_size: .
v_call: TRBV6-5
j_call: TRBJ2-7
cdr3_nt: TGTGCCAGCAGTTACGGGCCAGGGACCCGGGAGCAGTACTTC
cdr3_aa: CASSYGPGTREQYF

d_call: .
clone_size: .
v_call: TRBV4-1
j_call: TRBJ2-7
cdr3_nt: TGCGCCAGCAGCCAAGAGGGTTACGAGCAGTACTTC
cdr3_aa: CASSQEGYEQYF

d_call: TRBD1
clone_size: .
v_call: TRBV7-3
j_call: TRBJ2-5
cdr3_nt: TGTGCCAGCAGCTTGGGACAGGGAGAGACCCAGTACTTC
cdr3_aa: CASSLGQGETQYF

d_call: TRBD1
clone_size: .
v_call: TRBV4-3
j_call: TRBJ2-7
cdr3_nt: TGCGCCAGCAGCCGACAGGGGGCGTTCTACGAGCAGTACTTC
cdr3_aa: CASSRQGAFYEQYF

d_call: TRBD1
clone_size: once
v_call: TRBV6-5
j_call: TRBJ1-6
cdr3_nt: TGTGCCAGCAGTTACTCCGGGACAGGGAACTCACCCCTCCACTTT
cdr3_aa: CASSYSGTGNSPLHF

d_call: .
clone_size: .
v_call: TRBV2
j_call: TRBJ2-1
cdr3_nt: TGTGCCAGCAGTGATCTAAACAATGAGCAGTTCTTC
cdr3_aa: CASSDLNNEQFF

d_call: TRBD1
clone_size: .
v_call: TRBV6-5
j_call: TRBJ2-7
cdr3_nt: TGTGCCAGCAGTACAGGACAGGTCCTCTACGAGCAGTACTTC
cdr3_aa: CASSTGQVLYEQYF

d_call: .
clone_size: .
v_call: TRBV11-3
j_call: TRBJ2-1
cdr3_nt: TGTGCCAGCACCGTCGGGAACCAGCAGTTCTTC
cdr3_aa: CASTVGNQQFF

d_call: .
clone_size: once
v_call: TRBV19
j_call: TRBJ1-6
cdr3_nt: TGTGCCAGTAGTATCCAGGTATATAATTCACCCCTCCACTTT
cdr3_aa: CASSIQVYNSPLHF

d_call: .
clone_size: .
v_call: TRBV6-1
j_call: TRBJ2-7
cdr3_nt: TGTGCCAGCAGAGGGAGGTCGTCCTACGAGCAGTACTTC
cdr3_aa: CASRGRSSYEQYF

d_call: .
clone_size: .
v_call: TRBV29-1
j_call: TRBJ2-5
cdr3_nt: TGCAGCGTTTACGGGGGACAAGAGACCCAGTACTTC
cdr3_aa: CSVYGGQETQYF

d_call: .
clone_size: .
v_call: TRBV10-3
j_call: TRBJ1-1
cdr3_nt: TGTGCCATCTCTGAATTCAAGGGGCGCTGGAGGAATGAAGCTTTCTTT
cdr3_aa: CAISEFKGRWRNEAFF

d_call: TRBD2
clone_size: .
v_call: TRBV27
j_call: TRBJ2-7
cdr3_nt: TGTGCCAGCAGCGCGGGAGTTAGGACCGACGAGCAGTACTTC
cdr3_aa: CASSAGVRTDEQYF

d_call: .
clone_size: .
v_call: TRBV6-5
j_call: TRBJ1-1
cdr3_nt: TGTGCCAGCAGGTCCGAGGTAGCTTTCTTT
cdr3_aa: CASRSEVAFF

d_call: .
clone_size: .
v_call: TRBV25-1
j_call: TRBJ1-3
cdr3_nt: TGTGCCAGCAGTGACTTGGGGGACCGTGGAAACACCATATATTTT
cdr3_aa: CASSDLGDRGNTIYF